This is a list of T cell receptor beta chains from one sample in a study of cytotoxic CD8 clonotypes in ibrutinib-treated CLL. Assay: immunoSEQ multiplex PCR; the TCRdb copy retains only in-frame clones and omits some. The repertoire holds 250,000 to 350,000 clones, with more than 70% as singletons. The sequencing here drew on PBMCs, taken at disease progression, from a patient treated with ibrutinib. These receptors were taken from a human donor with chronic lymphocytic leukemia. Each CDR3 is given with its conserved first and last residue. A D gene is named only where the DNA matches it firmly. Expanded clones are given a class, and other clones once, few, many or no size at all.

clone size: -
D gene: TRBD1
V gene: TRBV5-1
CDR3 length: 17
J gene: TRBJ1-4
CDR3 DNA: TGCGCCAGCAGCTGGACAGGGGTGGGTGCAACTAATGAAAAACTGTTTTTT
CDR3 protein: CASSWTGVGATNEKLFF

clone size: -
D gene: -
V gene: TRBV9
CDR3 length: 13
J gene: TRBJ2-5
CDR3 DNA: TGTGCCAGCAGCGTAGGAAGGGGGGAGACCCAGTACTTC
CDR3 protein: CASSVGRGETQYF

clone size: -
D gene: -
V gene: TRBV5-1
CDR3 length: 12
J gene: TRBJ1-6
CDR3 DNA: TGCGCCAGCAGCTTGGCCGTTTCACCCCTCCACTTT
CDR3 protein: CASSLAVSPLHF

clone size: few
D gene: TRBD2
V gene: TRBV9
CDR3 length: 17
J gene: TRBJ2-1
CDR3 DNA: TGTGCCAGCAGCGTACTAGCGGGAGGGAGCTCCTACAATGAGCAGTTCTTC
CDR3 protein: CASSVLAGGSSYNEQFF

clone size: few
D gene: -
V gene: TRBV6-6
CDR3 length: 16
J gene: TRBJ2-3
CDR3 DNA: TGTGCCAGCAGCCGACTAGTGAGGCGGAATGGAGATACGCAGTATTTT
CDR3 protein: CASSRLVRRNGDTQYF

clone size: -
D gene: TRBD2
V gene: TRBV19
CDR3 length: 15
J gene: TRBJ2-7
CDR3 DNA: TGTGCCAGTAGTACCGATAGCGGGAGGGCTTACGAGCAGTACTTC
CDR3 protein: CASSTDSGRAYEQYF

clone size: -
D gene: TRBD1
V gene: TRBV5-1
CDR3 length: 14
J gene: TRBJ2-3
CDR3 DNA: TGCGCCAGCAGCGCGGGACAGGGAGAAGATACGCAGTATTTT
CDR3 protein: CASSAGQGEDTQYF

clone size: -
D gene: -
V gene: TRBV28
CDR3 length: 12
J gene: TRBJ1-4
CDR3 DNA: TGTGCCAGCAGTTCCCGGTATGAAAAACTGTTTTTT
CDR3 protein: CASSSRYEKLFF

clone size: -
D gene: TRBD2
V gene: TRBV4-3
CDR3 length: 14
J gene: TRBJ2-3
CDR3 DNA: TGCGCCAGCTCGCCGGGAGGCATCACAGATACGCAGTATTTT
CDR3 protein: CASSPGGITDTQYF

clone size: -
D gene: TRBD2
V gene: TRBV4-1
CDR3 length: 17
J gene: TRBJ2-3
CDR3 DNA: TGCGCCAGCAGCCAGGGGACTAGCGAGTATAGCACAGATACGCAGTATTTT
CDR3 protein: CASSQGTSEYSTDTQYF

clone size: few
D gene: -
V gene: TRBV27
CDR3 length: 14
J gene: TRBJ2-7
CDR3 DNA: TGTGCCAGCAGTTTCAGTTTAGCCAACTACGAGCAGTACTTC
CDR3 protein: CASSFSLANYEQYF

clone size: -
D gene: -
V gene: TRBV11-2
CDR3 length: 14
J gene: TRBJ2-7
CDR3 DNA: TGTGCCAGCAGTGCGGGACTCCAAACGGTGGAGCAGTACTTC
CDR3 protein: CASSAGLQTVEQYF

clone size: -
D gene: -
V gene: TRBV6-1
CDR3 length: 14
J gene: TRBJ1-2
CDR3 DNA: TGTGCCAGCAGTGACCCGGCCCCTCATTATGGCTACACCTTC
CDR3 protein: CASSDPAPHYGYTF

clone size: -
D gene: -
V gene: TRBV9
CDR3 length: 16
J gene: TRBJ2-1
CDR3 DNA: TGTGCCAGCAGCGTAAAGGACTCGAGCTCCTACAATGAGCAGTTCTTC
CDR3 protein: CASSVKDSSSYNEQFF

clone size: -
D gene: TRBD2
V gene: TRBV4-1
CDR3 length: 19
J gene: TRBJ2-7
CDR3 DNA: TGCGCCAGCAGCCAAGCGCCTAGCGGGAGGCCCTACCGAGCCTACGAGCAGTACTTC
CDR3 protein: CASSQAPSGRPYRAYEQYF

clone size: -
D gene: TRBD2
V gene: TRBV29-1
CDR3 length: 14
J gene: TRBJ2-3
CDR3 DNA: TGCAGCACGAGCCGACTAGCGGGGACAGATACGCAGTATTTT
CDR3 protein: CSTSRLAGTDTQYF

clone size: -
D gene: -
V gene: TRBV7-9
CDR3 length: 11
J gene: TRBJ1-1
CDR3 DNA: TGTGCCAGCAGCCAGTACACTGAAGCTTTCTTT
CDR3 protein: CASSQYTEAFF

clone size: -
D gene: -
V gene: TRBV18
CDR3 length: 14
J gene: TRBJ1-3
CDR3 DNA: TGTGCCAGCTCACCCCTGGGGGCTGGAAACACCATATATTTT
CDR3 protein: CASSPLGAGNTIYF

clone size: once
D gene: -
V gene: TRBV6-5
CDR3 length: 15
J gene: TRBJ1-2
CDR3 DNA: TGTGCCACCCAATCGAGTTCTAGGTTAGGATATGGCTACACCTTC
CDR3 protein: CATQSSSRLGYGYTF

clone size: -
D gene: -
V gene: TRBV2
CDR3 length: 15
J gene: TRBJ2-1
CDR3 DNA: TGTGCCAGCTCGGGGACTCCTAGCTCCTACAATGAGCAGTTCTTC
CDR3 protein: CASSGTPSSYNEQFF

clone size: -
D gene: -
V gene: TRBV7-6
CDR3 length: 12
J gene: TRBJ2-7
CDR3 DNA: TGTGCCAGCAGCTCCATACCCGGCGAGCAGTACTTC
CDR3 protein: CASSSIPGEQYF

clone size: -
D gene: -
V gene: TRBV18
CDR3 length: 15
J gene: TRBJ2-3
CDR3 DNA: TGTGCCAGCTCACCAGGGCCCCCGAGGCCGGATACGCAGTATTTT
CDR3 protein: CASSPGPPRPDTQYF

clone size: -
D gene: -
V gene: TRBV11-3
CDR3 length: 15
J gene: TRBJ2-1
CDR3 DNA: TGTGCCAGCAGCTTGGAAGCGGTAAAGTACAATGAGCAGTTCTTC
CDR3 protein: CASSLEAVKYNEQFF

clone size: -
D gene: TRBD1
V gene: TRBV7-3
CDR3 length: 14
J gene: TRBJ2-1
CDR3 DNA: TGTGCCAGCAGCTCAGGGGGCATGGGCAATGAGCAGTTCTTC
CDR3 protein: CASSSGGMGNEQFF

clone size: -
D gene: -
V gene: TRBV29-1
CDR3 length: 14
J gene: TRBJ1-1
CDR3 DNA: TGCAGCGTGTCCGGGACAAAACTGAACACTGAAGCTTTCTTT
CDR3 protein: CSVSGTKLNTEAFF

clone size: -
D gene: TRBD1
V gene: TRBV6-4
CDR3 length: 13
J gene: TRBJ2-7
CDR3 DNA: TGTGCCAGCACCGACCTCGACAGGGACGAGCAGTACTTC
CDR3 protein: CASTDLDRDEQYF

clone size: -
D gene: -
V gene: TRBV4-1
CDR3 length: 13
J gene: TRBJ1-4
CDR3 DNA: TGCGCCAGCAGCCAAGAGGGGGGTGGCCTACTGTTTTTT
CDR3 protein: CASSQEGGGLLFF

clone size: once
D gene: -
V gene: TRBV19
CDR3 length: 17
J gene: TRBJ2-1
CDR3 DNA: TGTGCCAGTAGTATTGACAGGCAATTTAGCTCCTACAATGAGCAGTTCTTC
CDR3 protein: CASSIDRQFSSYNEQFF

clone size: -
D gene: -
V gene: TRBV19
CDR3 length: 11
J gene: TRBJ1-1
CDR3 DNA: TGTGCCAGTAGGCTTAACACTGAAGCTTTCTTT
CDR3 protein: CASRLNTEAFF

clone size: -
D gene: TRBD2
V gene: TRBV7-2
CDR3 length: 15
J gene: TRBJ2-7
CDR3 DNA: TGTGCCAGCAGCTTAGCGAGGCGGGAGGACTACGAGCAGTACTTC
CDR3 protein: CASSLARREDYEQYF

clone size: -
D gene: -
V gene: TRBV5-1
CDR3 length: 14
J gene: TRBJ2-7
CDR3 DNA: TGCGCCAGCAGCCTGACAGATTACTCCTACGAGCAGTACTTC
CDR3 protein: CASSLTDYSYEQYF

clone size: -
D gene: -
V gene: TRBV27
CDR3 length: 17
J gene: TRBJ1-5
CDR3 DNA: TGTGCCAGCAGTCCACGACAGTTTTCGAATAGCAATCAGCCCCAGCATTTT
CDR3 protein: CASSPRQFSNSNQPQHF

clone size: once
D gene: -
V gene: TRBV5-6
CDR3 length: 16
J gene: TRBJ2-7
CDR3 DNA: TGTGCCAGCAGCTTGGTTGTGGGCGGGGGCCTCTACGAGCAGTACTTC
CDR3 protein: CASSLVVGGGLYEQYF

clone size: -
D gene: -
V gene: TRBV15
CDR3 length: 13
J gene: TRBJ1-2
CDR3 DNA: TGTGCCACCACCACTCGGGAGAGTTATGGCTACACCTTC
CDR3 protein: CATTTRESYGYTF

clone size: -
D gene: -
V gene: TRBV28
CDR3 length: 13
J gene: TRBJ2-7
CDR3 DNA: TGTGCCAGCTCATCGGGGGTGCCCTACGAGCAGTACTTC
CDR3 protein: CASSSGVPYEQYF

clone size: few
D gene: -
V gene: TRBV5-1
CDR3 length: 17
J gene: TRBJ1-3
CDR3 DNA: TGCGCCAGCAGCTCCCAGGGACCTCCGGGGCCTGGAAACACCATATATTTT
CDR3 protein: CASSSQGPPGPGNTIYF

clone size: -
D gene: -
V gene: TRBV9
CDR3 length: 16
J gene: TRBJ2-7
CDR3 DNA: TGTGCCAGCAGCGTCGTCCGGTTCTCCCCTCCTCACGAGCAGTACTTC
CDR3 protein: CASSVVRFSPPHEQYF

clone size: -
D gene: -
V gene: TRBV29-1
CDR3 length: 12
J gene: TRBJ2-7
CDR3 DNA: TGCAGCGTTGTGGGACAAGCCTACGAGCAGTACTTC
CDR3 protein: CSVVGQAYEQYF

clone size: -
D gene: -
V gene: TRBV6-5
CDR3 length: 14
J gene: TRBJ1-1
CDR3 DNA: TGTGCCAGCAGCCGCCGGGACGGGAACACTGAAGCTTTCTTT
CDR3 protein: CASSRRDGNTEAFF

clone size: few
D gene: -
V gene: TRBV5-1
CDR3 length: 15
J gene: TRBJ1-2
CDR3 DNA: TGCGCCAGCAGCCCTACCCACGGGGGGCGCTTTGGCTACACCTTC
CDR3 protein: CASSPTHGGRFGYTF

clone size: -
D gene: TRBD2
V gene: TRBV19
CDR3 length: 15
J gene: TRBJ2-7
CDR3 DNA: TGTGCCAGTAGTATAGTACTAGCGGGATCCTACGAGCAGTACTTC
CDR3 protein: CASSIVLAGSYEQYF

clone size: -
D gene: -
V gene: TRBV7-9
CDR3 length: 11
J gene: TRBJ2-5
CDR3 DNA: TGTGCCAGCAAGTGGGGAGAGACCCAGTACTTC
CDR3 protein: CASKWGETQYF

clone size: -
D gene: TRBD2
V gene: TRBV9
CDR3 length: 16
J gene: TRBJ2-3
CDR3 DNA: TGTGCCAGCAGCGGCCCTAGCGGGAGTTGGACAGATACGCAGTATTTT
CDR3 protein: CASSGPSGSWTDTQYF

clone size: -
D gene: -
V gene: TRBV6-1
CDR3 length: 14
J gene: TRBJ1-2
CDR3 DNA: TGTGCCAGCAGTGAAAGTATGAGGGGATGGGGCTACACCTTC
CDR3 protein: CASSESMRGWGYTF

clone size: -
D gene: -
V gene: TRBV28
CDR3 length: 12
J gene: TRBJ1-3
CDR3 DNA: TGTGCCAGCACTGGCAGGGGAAACACCATATATTTT
CDR3 protein: CASTGRGNTIYF

clone size: -
D gene: TRBD1
V gene: TRBV5-6
CDR3 length: 14
J gene: TRBJ2-2
CDR3 DNA: TGTGCCAGCAGCTTGGCACAGGGGACCGGGGAGCTGTTTTTT
CDR3 protein: CASSLAQGTGELFF

clone size: -
D gene: TRBD2
V gene: TRBV29-1
CDR3 length: 15
J gene: TRBJ2-2
CDR3 DNA: TGCAGCGTTGAAATTAGCGGGATAAACACCGGGGAGCTGTTTTTT
CDR3 protein: CSVEISGINTGELFF

clone size: few
D gene: TRBD2
V gene: TRBV7-8
CDR3 length: 16
J gene: TRBJ2-7
CDR3 DNA: TGTGCCAGCAGCTCCCAGGGACTAGCGCTCTCCTACGAGCAGTACTTC
CDR3 protein: CASSSQGLALSYEQYF

clone size: -
D gene: TRBD1
V gene: TRBV4-1
CDR3 length: 14
J gene: TRBJ2-7
CDR3 DNA: TGCGCCAGCAGCCAAGGAGGTCAGGGGGTCGGGCAGTACTTC
CDR3 protein: CASSQGGQGVGQYF

clone size: -
D gene: -
V gene: TRBV19
CDR3 length: 12
J gene: TRBJ1-1
CDR3 DNA: TGTGCCAGTAGTATTGGTAACACTGAAGCTTTCTTT
CDR3 protein: CASSIGNTEAFF

clone size: -
D gene: -
V gene: TRBV7-4
CDR3 length: 17
J gene: TRBJ2-1
CDR3 DNA: TGTGCCAGCAGCTTTGCTTACCCCCGGTGGAAAAACAATGAGCAGTTCTTC
CDR3 protein: CASSFAYPRWKNNEQFF

clone size: -
D gene: -
V gene: TRBV6-1
CDR3 length: 14
J gene: TRBJ1-1
CDR3 DNA: TGTGCCAGCAGCTCTACCTCGGGGGGCACTGAAGCTTTCTTT
CDR3 protein: CASSSTSGGTEAFF

clone size: -
D gene: -
V gene: TRBV29-1
CDR3 length: 11
J gene: TRBJ1-2
CDR3 DNA: TGCAGCGTACGACAACCCCATGGCTACACCTTC
CDR3 protein: CSVRQPHGYTF

clone size: once
D gene: TRBD1
V gene: TRBV7-8
CDR3 length: 15
J gene: TRBJ2-7
CDR3 DNA: TGTGCCAGCAGCTTATTCAGGGGGCTCCCCTACGAGCAGTACTTC
CDR3 protein: CASSLFRGLPYEQYF

clone size: -
D gene: -
V gene: TRBV9
CDR3 length: 15
J gene: TRBJ2-5
CDR3 DNA: TGTGCCAGCAGCCCCCGCTCGGCGGCGTTGGAGACCCAGTACTTC
CDR3 protein: CASSPRSAALETQYF

clone size: few
D gene: TRBD1
V gene: TRBV2
CDR3 length: 14
J gene: TRBJ1-2
CDR3 DNA: TGTGCCAGCAGTGCCGGGACAGTTAACTATGGCTACACCTTC
CDR3 protein: CASSAGTVNYGYTF

clone size: -
D gene: -
V gene: TRBV2
CDR3 length: 12
J gene: TRBJ2-1
CDR3 DNA: TGTGCCAGCAGTGTAACTAGCCAAGAGCAGTTCTTC
CDR3 protein: CASSVTSQEQFF

clone size: -
D gene: -
V gene: TRBV27
CDR3 length: 12
J gene: TRBJ2-7
CDR3 DNA: TGTGCCAGCAGTTCGGGTGGCTACGAGCAGTACTTC
CDR3 protein: CASSSGGYEQYF